These 24 T cell receptor beta chains came from one sample sequenced in a study of blood T cell repertoires in COVID-19 (dated by TCRdb to about 2020). The method behind the library was the immunoSEQ multiplex PCR assay. What TCRdb holds here is the immuneACCESS table cut down to in-frame rearrangements. Part of the clones is not present; checked against another copy, under half of the missing clones reflect an unresolved V gene, and the others are unexplained. Here the sample has about 40,000 clones; roughly 84% occur a single time. Of the sample, less than 5% is held by the ten largest clones. The sequenced sample consisted of peripheral blood. The receptors shown here come from a woman in her 70s with acute or convalescent COVID-19.

V usage is TRBV3-1 (or the pseudogene TRBV3-2) and J usage is TRBJ1-5; 7 bases line up with TRBD1. The junction had 4 bases not matched to a gene; V was cut back by 0 bases and J by 5 bases. There are 15 residues in the CDR3. Germline V gives CDR1 LGHDT, CDR2 YNNKEL (reference sequence). The CDR3 reads CASSQDPQGDQPQHF. The CDR3 region has the DNA TGTGCCAGCAGCCAAGACCCGCAGGGGGATCAGCCCCAGCATTTT.

This clone appeared a single time. This rearrangement joins TRBV27 to TRBJ1-1; D is possibly TRBD1 (5 bases). Trimming removed 4 bases at V and 10 bases at J, with 19 bases between. Germline loops: CDR1 MNHEY, CDR2 SMNVEV (reference sequence). The CDR3 runs to 14 residues. CDR3 residues: CASSSGGGHPGAFF. The CDR3 coding sequence is TGTGCCAGCAGTTCCGGGGGTGGACACCCTGGAGCTTTCTTT.

This clone showed up just once. The chain joins TRBV28 to TRBJ1-6; possibly TRBD1 for D (6 bases). In germline, CDR1 is MDHEN, CDR2 SYDVKM. The CDR3 sequence is 15 residues long. V gave up 7 bases and J gave up 9 bases, with 19 bases separating them. CDR3 nucleotide sequence: TGTGCCAGCACTTCGCCCCAGACAGGTGGTTCACCCCTCCACTTT. Protein sequence: CASTSPQTGGSPLHF.

This sequence joins TRBV28 and TRBJ1-5, with 8 bases fitting TRBD1. There are 13 residues in the CDR3. V shed 6 bases and J 4 bases; nucleotides not matched to a gene: 2. Germline V gene lookup returns CDR1 MDHEN and CDR2 SYDVKM. CDR3 amino acids: CASSGQGNQPQHF. CDR3 nucleotide sequence: TGTGCCAGCAGCGGACAGGGTAATCAGCCCCAGCATTTT.

V is TRBV19 and J is TRBJ2-2; possible D gene TRBD1, 6 bases. CDR3 length equals 13 residues. CDR1 LNHDA and CDR2 SQIVND come from the germline V gene (reference sequence). V was cut by 7 bases and J by 8 bases, with 14 bases left in between. The CDR3 region is CASNIGTTGELFF. CDR3 nucleotides: TGTGCCAGTAATATTGGGACAACGGGGGAGCTGTTTTTT.

This clone was counted a single time. The J gene is TRBJ2-1, the V gene TRBV18; TRBD1 aligns across 8 bases. After removal of 4 bases from V and 8 bases from J, the junction contained 10 bases not matched to a gene. The CDR3 contains 15 residues. CDR1 and CDR2 (germline): KGHSH, LQKENI. Here the CDR3 reads CASSRGQALRDEQFF. CDR3 sequence (DNA): TGTGCCAGCTCACGGGGACAGGCCCTTAGGGATGAGCAGTTCTTC. Variable domain in full (rest from reference TRBV18 and TRBJ2-1): NAGVMQNPRHLVRRRGQEARLRCSPMKGHSHVYWYRQLPEEGLKFMVYLQKENIIDESGMPKERFSAEFPKEGPSILRIQQVVRGDSAAYFCASSRGQALRDEQFFGPGTRLTVL.

The chain combines TRBV6-5 with TRBJ1-1, with D maybe TRBD1 (6 bases). Germline V gives CDR1 MNHEY, CDR2 SVGAGI. V lost 7 bases and J lost 6, with 18 bases in between. The CDR3 is made up of 14 amino acids. CDR3 loop: CASKKPTGKPEAFF. The CDR3, as DNA: TGTGCCAGCAAGAAACCTACAGGGAAACCTGAAGCTTTCTTT.

The chain is built from TRBV6-5 and TRBJ1-4, with 10 bases that match TRBD1. Germline V gene sequence: CDR1 MNHEY, CDR2 SVGAGI. CDR3 size: 15 residues. J gave up 8 bases and V 5 bases, and 8 bases lay outside the gene matches. This CDR3 is CASSRVGTGVEKLFF. CDR3 DNA sequence: TGTGCCAGCAGTCGAGTCGGGACAGGGGTAGAAAAACTGTTTTTT.

This clone was observed a single time. This sequence joins TRBV9 and TRBJ2-2; tentatively, D is TRBD2 (5 bases). Germline CDR1 reads SGDLS; CDR2 reads YYNGEE. The CDR3 has 17 amino acids. V gave up 0 bases and J gave up 1 base, with 13 bases separating them. CDR3 residues: CASSVATGRRNTGELFF. CDR3 nucleotide sequence: TGTGCCAGCAGCGTAGCTACGGGGAGAAGGAACACCGGGGAGCTGTTTTTT.

This clone occurred once. The rearrangement uses TRBV28 and TRBJ2-7; 7 nucleotides agree with TRBD1. The length of the CDR3 is 14 residues. The germline V gene encodes CDR1 MDHEN and CDR2 SYDVKM. With 6 bases clipped from V and 6 bases from J, the junction kept 11 bases outside the gene matches. Here the CDR3 reads CASSPTTTGFEQYF. The CDR3 DNA follows: TGTGCCAGCAGCCCAACGACGACAGGGTTCGAGCAGTACTTC. Using reference TRBV28 and TRBJ2-7 for the parts outside the CDR3, the full variable domain is DVKVTQSSRYLVKRTGEKVFLECVQDMDHENMFWYRQDPGLGLRLIYFSYDVKMKEKGDIPEGYSVSREKKERFSLILESASTNQTSMYLCASSPTTTGFEQYFGPGTRLTVT.

The V gene is TRBV29-1, the J gene TRBJ1-2; possible D gene TRBD1, 5 bases. The CDR3 runs to 15 residues. In germline, CDR1 is SQVTM, CDR2 ANQGSEA. Trimming removed 6 bases from V and 0 bases from J, with 17 bases in between. CDR3 protein: CSVQPGTGANYGYTF. The CDR3, as DNA: TGCAGCGTCCAACCGGGGACGGGAGCTAACTATGGCTACACCTTC.

V is TRBV4-3 and J is TRBJ2-2; TRBD2 is a possible D gene (6 bases). Trimming cost V 1 base and J 5 bases, with 14 bases left between them. Germline assignment: CDR1 LGHNA and CDR2 YSLEER. The CDR3 runs to 16 residues. The CDR3, as DNA: TGCGCCAGCAGCCAAGTGTCGGGAGTATATACCGGGGAGCTGTTTTTT. As protein: CASSQVSGVYTGELFF.

CDR3 region: CASGLGGLGLQFF. In DNA form, the CDR3 reads TGTGCTAGTGGTTTGGGGGGACTAGGTCTTCAGTTCTTC. V usage is TRBV12-5 and J usage is TRBJ2-1, with TRBD2 matching 8 bases. V lost 1 base, J lost 13 bases, and 6 bases stayed unmatched. This CDR3 spans 13 amino acids. The germline V gene has CDR1 LGHNT and CDR2 FRNRAP.

The chain recombines TRBV15 with TRBJ2-3; maybe TRBD1 (5 bases). The CDR3 spans 14 residues. Looked up from germline, CDR1 is LNHNV and CDR2 is YYDKDF (reference sequence). The V gene lost 5 bases and the J gene lost 2 bases, with 11 bases spanning the gap. CDR3 residues: CATSGAQYTDTQYF. DNA for the CDR3: TGTGCCACCAGCGGGGCCCAATACACAGATACGCAGTATTTT.

The chain employs TRBV5-6 and TRBJ2-1, with 9 bases that match TRBD2. The CDR3 is 15 residues long. The V gene end was trimmed by 3 bases and the J gene end by 4 bases; junction bases not matched to a gene: 5. Germline CDR1 reads SGHDT; CDR2 reads YYEEEE. This CDR3 is CASSSLAGPYNEQFF. Written as DNA, the CDR3 is TGTGCCAGCAGCTCTCTAGCGGGGCCGTACAATGAGCAGTTCTTC.

This CDR3 is CASSPTVGTPLYEQYF. The CDR3 nucleotides read TGTGCCAGTAGTCCAACCGTGGGCACCCCTCTCTACGAGCAGTACTTC. The chain couples TRBV19 to TRBJ2-7, with unresolved D. V lost 5 bases to trimming and J lost 3 bases, with 20 bases between them. CDR1 and CDR2 from the germline V gene are LNHDA and SQIVND (reference sequence). This CDR3 comprises 16 residues. The variable domain in full, completed from reference TRBV19 and TRBJ2-7, reads DGGITQSPKYLFRKEGQNVTLSCEQNLNHDAMYWYRQDPGQGLRLIYYSQIVNDFQKGDIAEGYSVSREKKESFPLTVTSAQKNPTAFYLCASSPTVGTPLYEQYFGPGTRLTVT.

V gene TRBV7-9 combines with J gene TRBJ2-5, with TRBD1 as a possible D gene (6 bases). CDR3 length equals 16 residues. The V and J ends lost 5 bases and 5 bases respectively, with 21 bases between them. Germline V CDR1 and CDR2: SEHNR, FQNEAQ (reference sequence). In nucleotides, the CDR3 is TGTGCCAGCAGCGAGGTCCGGGACAAAAGGGTTGAGACCCAGTACTTC. Translating it yields CASSEVRDKRVETQYF.

The J gene is TRBJ2-1, the V gene TRBV14; 11 bases are shared with TRBD2. Germline loops: CDR1 SGHDN, CDR2 FVKESK. J lost 6 bases, V lost 1 base, and 5 bases had no gene match. The CDR3 has 16 amino acids. The CDR3 bases are TGTGCCAGCAGCCAAGTCTCACTAGCGGGAGTCAATGAGCAGTTCTTC. Residues: CASSQVSLAGVNEQFF.

The chain employs TRBV25-1 and TRBJ1-2, with D unresolved. Germline assignment: CDR1 MGHDK and CDR2 SYGVNS. Trimming removed 1 base at V and 5 bases at J, with 8 bases between. This CDR3 region has 13 residues. The CDR3 protein is CASSESGSYGYTF. CDR3 bases: TGTGCCAGCAGTGAATCGGGGTCATATGGCTACACCTTC.

This CDR3 is CATAQGASYNEQFF. The CDR3 DNA reads as TGTGCCACCGCTCAGGGGGCCTCCTACAATGAGCAGTTCTTC. This chain links TRBV24-1 with TRBJ2-1; 8 nucleotides align to TRBD1. Losses at the gene ends were 9 bases for V and 0 bases for J; bases not matched to a gene: 3. CDR3 length: 14 residues. The germline V gene has CDR1 KGHDR and CDR2 SFDVKD.

In DNA, the CDR3 is TGTGCCAGCAGTTGGATGCTACAGTCCACCGGGGAGCTGTTTTTT. Its protein product is CASSWMLQSTGELFF. The genes are TRBV28 and TRBJ2-2, with unresolved D. The CDR3 extends over 15 amino acids. Germline CDR1 is MDHEN and CDR2 is SYDVKM. V lost 4 bases, J lost 4 bases, and 13 bases lay in between.

The chain uses TRBV14 and TRBJ1-4; a weak D match, TRBD1 (6 bases). Trimming pared 0 bases from V and 3 bases from J, leaving 11 bases between. The germline V gene has CDR1 SGHDN and CDR2 FVKESK. The CDR3 has 16 amino acids. CDR3 sequence reads: CASSQDFRGPNEKLFF. Here the CDR3 DNA reads TGTGCCAGCAGCCAAGATTTCAGGGGCCCTAATGAAAAACTGTTTTTT.

A single count supports this clone. The chain combines TRBV11-2 with TRBJ2-2, with 11 bases lining up with TRBD2. Germline V gives CDR1 SGHAT, CDR2 FQNNGV. The CDR3 is 16 residues long. The ends lost 1 base at V and 6 bases at J; junction bases unmatched: 4. As DNA, the CDR3 is TGTGCCAGCAGCTTAGGACTAGCGGGAAGGTCCGGGGAGCTGTTTTTT. Amino acid sequence: CASSLGLAGRSGELFF.

The chain employs TRBV7-2 and TRBJ2-1; 8 bases line up with TRBD1. V shed 5 bases, J shed 9 bases, and the junction held 6 bases outside the gene matches. CDR3 length: 13 residues. The germline V gene encodes CDR1 SGHTA and CDR2 FQGNSA. The CDR3 loop is CASSQRQGLEQFF. The CDR3, as DNA: TGTGCCAGCAGCCAACGACAGGGGCTTGAGCAGTTCTTC.